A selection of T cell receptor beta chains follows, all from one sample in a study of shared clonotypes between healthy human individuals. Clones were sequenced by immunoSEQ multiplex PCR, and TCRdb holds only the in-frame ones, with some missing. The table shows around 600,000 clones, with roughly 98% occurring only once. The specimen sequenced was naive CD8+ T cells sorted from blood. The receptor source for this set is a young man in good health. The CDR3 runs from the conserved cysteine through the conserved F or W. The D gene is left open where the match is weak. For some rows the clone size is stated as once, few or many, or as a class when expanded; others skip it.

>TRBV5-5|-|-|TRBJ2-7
CASSLGTSTYEQYF
TGTGCCAGCAGCTTGGGGACGTCTACCTACGAGCAGTACTTC
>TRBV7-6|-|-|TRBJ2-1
CASSLRAGGQFF
TGTGCCAGCAGCTTAAGGGCAGGCGGGCAGTTCTTC
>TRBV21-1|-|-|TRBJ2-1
CASSAKEDNEQFF
TGTGCCAGCAGCGCGAAAGAGGACAATGAGCAGTTCTTC
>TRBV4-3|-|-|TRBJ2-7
CASSQGGRQLLSYEQYF
TGCGCCAGCAGCCAGGGGGGACGACAGTTACTTTCCTACGAGCAGTACTTC
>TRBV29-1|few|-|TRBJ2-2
CSVGAGVDTGELFF
TGCAGCGTTGGGGCAGGAGTAGACACCGGGGAGCTGTTTTTT
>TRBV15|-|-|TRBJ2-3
CATMCMGVRWADTQYF
TGTGCCACCATGTGTATGGGGGTCCGGTGGGCAGATACGCAGTATTTT
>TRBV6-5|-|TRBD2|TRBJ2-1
CASSPSGVRTSEQFF
TGTGCCAGCAGTCCGAGCGGGGTACGCACAAGTGAGCAGTTCTTC
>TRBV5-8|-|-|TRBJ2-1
CASSTRELSSYNEQFF
TGTGCCAGCAGCACGAGGGAACTGAGCTCCTACAATGAGCAGTTCTTC
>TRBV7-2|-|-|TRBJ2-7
CASSLRQGYEQYF
TGTGCCAGCAGCTTACGGCAGGGATACGAGCAGTACTTC
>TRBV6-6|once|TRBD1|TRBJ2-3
CASSPQGTVSDTQYF
TGTGCCAGCAGTCCCCAGGGGACAGTGTCAGATACGCAGTATTTT
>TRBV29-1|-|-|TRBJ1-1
CSVEASGTEAFF
TGCAGCGTTGAAGCGTCTGGGACTGAAGCTTTCTTT
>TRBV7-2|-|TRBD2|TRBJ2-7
CASSLGGAGAYEQYF
TGTGCCAGCAGCTTAGGGGGAGCGGGAGCCTACGAGCAGTACTTC
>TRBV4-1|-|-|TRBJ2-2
CASSQENLRGELFF
TGCGCCAGCAGCCAAGAGAACTTACGCGGGGAGCTGTTTTTT
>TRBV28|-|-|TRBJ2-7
CASSLSGKEQYF
TGTGCCAGCAGTTTATCTGGTAAGGAGCAGTACTTC
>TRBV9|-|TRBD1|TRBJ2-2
CASRTGTGDFGELFF
TGTGCCAGCAGAACGGGGACAGGGGATTTTGGGGAGCTGTTTTTT
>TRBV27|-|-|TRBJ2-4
CASRGQGGHIQYF
TGTGCCAGCAGGGGCCAGGGGGGACACATTCAGTACTTC
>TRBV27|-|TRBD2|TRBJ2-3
CASSLLGTSGITDTQYF
TGTGCCAGCAGTTTATTAGGGACTAGCGGGATCACAGATACGCAGTATTTT
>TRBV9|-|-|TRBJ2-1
CASSPQGSSYNEQFF
TGTGCCAGCAGCCCCCAGGGGTCCTCCTACAATGAGCAGTTCTTC
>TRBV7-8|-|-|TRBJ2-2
CASSLRGGELFF
TGTGCCAGCAGCCTGAGGGGCGGGGAGCTGTTTTTT
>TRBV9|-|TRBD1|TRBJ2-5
CASSPGQTSETQYF
TGTGCCAGCAGCCCGGGACAGACCTCCGAGACCCAGTACTTC
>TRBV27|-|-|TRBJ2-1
CASTQGDWGHNEQFF
TGTGCCAGCACTCAAGGAGACTGGGGCCATAATGAGCAGTTCTTC
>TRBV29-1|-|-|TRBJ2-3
CSVDFPDTQYF
TGCAGCGTTGACTTTCCAGATACGCAGTATTTT
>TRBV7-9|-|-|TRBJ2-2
CASSLNLQGAGELFF
TGTGCCAGCAGCTTAAACTTACAGGGTGCCGGGGAGCTGTTTTTT
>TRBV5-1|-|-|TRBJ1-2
CASSPGIPAANYGYTF
TGCGCCAGCAGCCCTGGAATCCCAGCAGCTAACTATGGCTACACCTTC
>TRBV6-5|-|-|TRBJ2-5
CASSLGQGVETQYF
TGTGCCAGCAGTTTAGGGCAGGGCGTAGAGACCCAGTACTTC
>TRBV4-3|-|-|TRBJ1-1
CASSQGSAYTEAFF
TGCGCCAGCAGCCAAGGGTCAGCCTACACTGAAGCTTTCTTT
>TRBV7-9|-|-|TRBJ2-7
CASSLQGPSYEQYF
TGTGCCAGCAGCTTACAGGGGCCCAGCTACGAGCAGTACTTC
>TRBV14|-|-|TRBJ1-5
CASSHSGSNQPQHF
TGTGCCAGCAGCCACTCTGGTAGCAATCAGCCCCAGCATTTT
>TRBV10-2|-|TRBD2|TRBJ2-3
CASRGTSYTDTQYF
TGCGCCAGCAGGGGGACTAGCTACACAGATACGCAGTATTTT
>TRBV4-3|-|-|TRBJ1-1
CASSQDRHPNTEAFF
TGCGCCAGCAGCCAAGACAGGCATCCTAACACTGAAGCTTTCTTT
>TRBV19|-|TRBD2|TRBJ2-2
CASSMLAGNTGELFF
TGTGCCAGTAGTATGCTAGCGGGTAACACCGGGGAGCTGTTTTTT
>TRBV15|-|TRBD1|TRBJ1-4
CATSSETGGSEKLFF
TGTGCCACCAGCAGCGAGACAGGGGGCAGTGAAAAACTGTTTTTT
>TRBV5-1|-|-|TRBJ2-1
CASSLAGGWEQFF
TGCGCCAGCAGCTTGGCCGGGGGTTGGGAGCAGTTCTTC
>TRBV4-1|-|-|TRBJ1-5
CASSQVQPQHF
TGCGCCAGCAGCCAAGTTCAGCCCCAGCATTTT
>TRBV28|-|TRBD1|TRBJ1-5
CASSLRQGAIQPQHF
TGTGCCAGCAGTCTTCGACAGGGGGCGATTCAGCCCCAGCATTTT
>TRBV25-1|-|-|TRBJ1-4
CASSDAGLNGLFF
TGTGCCAGCAGTGATGCCGGTTTGAATGGGCTGTTTTTT
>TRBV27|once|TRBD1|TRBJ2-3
CASSLDRGDTQYF
TGTGCCAGCAGTTTAGACAGGGGTGATACGCAGTATTTT
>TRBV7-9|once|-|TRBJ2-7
CASSLPSREQYF
TGTGCCAGCAGCTTACCCAGTCGGGAGCAGTACTTC
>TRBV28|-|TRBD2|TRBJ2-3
CASDPPLAGIADTQYF
TGTGCCAGCGACCCCCCACTAGCGGGAATCGCAGATACGCAGTATTTT
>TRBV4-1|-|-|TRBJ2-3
CASSQVGGRFITDTQYF
TGCGCCAGCAGCCAAGTAGGGGGGAGGTTTATTACAGATACGCAGTATTTT
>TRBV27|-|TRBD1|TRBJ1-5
CASSLQGAQQPQHF
TGTGCCAGCAGTTTACAGGGGGCACAACAGCCCCAGCATTTT
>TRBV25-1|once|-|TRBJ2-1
CASSYGRREFF
TGTGCCAGCAGTTATGGCCGCAGGGAGTTCTTC